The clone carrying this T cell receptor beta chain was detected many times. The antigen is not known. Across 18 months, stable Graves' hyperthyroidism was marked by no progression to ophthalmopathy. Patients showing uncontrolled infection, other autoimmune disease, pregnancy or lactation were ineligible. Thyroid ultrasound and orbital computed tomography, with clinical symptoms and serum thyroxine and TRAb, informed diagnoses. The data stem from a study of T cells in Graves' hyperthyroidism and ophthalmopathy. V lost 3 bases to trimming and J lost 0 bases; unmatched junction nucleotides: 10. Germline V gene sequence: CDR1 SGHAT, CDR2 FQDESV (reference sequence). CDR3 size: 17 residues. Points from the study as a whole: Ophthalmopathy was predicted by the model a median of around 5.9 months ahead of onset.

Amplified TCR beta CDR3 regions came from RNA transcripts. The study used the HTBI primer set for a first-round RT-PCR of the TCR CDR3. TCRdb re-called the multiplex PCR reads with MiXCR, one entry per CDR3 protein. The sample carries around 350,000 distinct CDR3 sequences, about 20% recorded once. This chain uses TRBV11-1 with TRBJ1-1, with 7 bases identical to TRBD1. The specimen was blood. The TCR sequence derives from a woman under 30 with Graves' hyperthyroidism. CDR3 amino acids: CASSFPRRGQVNTEAFF. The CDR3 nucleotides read TGTGCCAGCAGCTTCCCCCGCCGCGGACAGGTGAACACTGAAGCTTTCTTT. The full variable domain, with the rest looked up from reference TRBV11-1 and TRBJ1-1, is EAEVAQSPRYKITEKSQAVAFWCDPISGHATLYWYRQILGQGPELLVQFQDESVVDDSQLPKDRFSAERLKGVDSTLKIQPAELGDSAMYLCASSFPRRGQVNTEAFFGQGTRLTVV.